These 8 T cell receptor beta chains originate from one sample sequenced in a study of T-cell reconstitution after alpha-beta-depleted transplantation in children. Unique molecular identifiers featured in how the TCRbeta library was prepared. TCRdb ran MiXCR on the PCR reads and lists one entry per CDR3 protein. The sample has 350,000 to 450,000 distinct CDR3 sequences, 20% seen once. Sequenced here: PBMCs from the stem cell graft donor, sampled from the stem cell graft. The receptors here all came from a human donor who donated a stem cell graft to a child with acute myeloid leukemia.

This clonotype has just a few counts. This chain uses TRBV7-9 with TRBJ1-1, with 9 bases fitting TRBD1. There are 12 residues in the CDR3. V was pared by 3 bases and J by 12 bases, with 5 bases of the junction left unmatched. The germline V gene encodes CDR1 SEHNR and CDR2 FQNEAQ (reference sequence). The CDR3 sequence: CASSFDRGASFF. The CDR3 nucleotides read TGTGCCAGCAGCTTCGACAGGGGGGCGTCTTTCTTT.

The chain has TRBV30 and TRBJ2-1, with a tentative D call TRBD1 (5 bases). Trimming stripped 1 base from V and 7 bases from J, with 8 bases between. The CDR3 consists of 12 residues. In germline, CDR1 is GTSNPN, CDR2 SVGIG (reference sequence). The chain's CDR3 is CAWSGQLNEQFF. The CDR3 DNA reads as TGTGCCTGGAGTGGACAGTTAAATGAGCAGTTCTTC. The full variable domain, rest sourced from reference TRBV30 and TRBJ2-1, is SQTIHQWPATLVQPVGSPLSLECTVEGTSNPNLYWYRQAAGRGLQLLFYSVGIGQISSEVPQNLSASRPQDRQFILSSKKLLLSDSGFYLCAWSGQLNEQFFGPGTRLTVL.

The chain links TRBV5-1 to TRBJ2-7; D could derive from TRBD1 or TRBD2 (5 bases each). Germline V gives CDR1 SGHRS, CDR2 YFSETQ. Trimming pared 0 bases from V and 3 bases from J, leaving 22 bases between. The CDR3 contains 18 residues. CDR3 sequence: CASSLASTRGPYSYEQYF. The CDR3 bases are TGCGCCAGCAGCTTGGCATCTACAAGGGGACCCTACAGCTACGAGCAGTACTTC.

This chain joins TRBV28 and TRBJ2-7; weak D call: TRBD1 (6 bases). V gave up 6 bases and J gave up 6 bases, with 24 bases separating them. The germline V gene encodes CDR1 MDHEN and CDR2 SYDVKM. The CDR3 extends over 16 amino acids. The CDR3 here is CASRVRDTHGSLEQYF. The CDR3 nucleotides read TGTGCCAGCAGGGTCCGGGACACCCATGGGTCTCTCGAGCAGTACTTC.

Many counts were recorded for this clonotype. The V call is TRBV4-2, the J call TRBJ2-7; 9 nucleotides align to TRBD2. Germline CDR1 and CDR2: LGHNA and YNFKEQ. J was trimmed by 5 bases and V by 0 bases; bases with no gene match: 5. CDR3 length: 15 residues. CDR3 loop: CASSQELAGVDEQYF. Here the CDR3 DNA reads TGTGCCAGCAGCCAAGAATTAGCGGGAGTCGACGAGCAGTACTTC.

This clonotype has more than one count but fewer than ten. The chain has TRBV10-2 and TRBJ2-7; weak D call: TRBD2 (5 bases). The V gene lost 0 bases and the J gene lost 3 bases, with 12 bases spanning the gap. CDR3 length: 15 amino acids. Germline V CDR1 and CDR2: WSHSY, SAAADI. The CDR3: CASSESQRRYYEQYF. Here the CDR3 DNA reads TGCGCCAGCAGTGAGTCTCAGCGGAGATACTACGAGCAGTACTTC.

CDR3 in amino acids: CASSILWSRHEQYF. In DNA, the CDR3 is TGTGCCAGCAGTATCCTGTGGTCTAGGCACGAGCAGTACTTC. This sequence joins TRBV12-3 or TRBV12-4 and TRBJ2-7; D not resolved. The V end lost 5 bases, the J end lost 5 bases, and 16 bases lay between the germline ends. This CDR3 comprises 14 residues.

This sequence joins TRBV9 and TRBJ2-7; the match to TRBD1 covers 7 bases. The junction had 2 bases not matched to a gene; V was cut back by 3 bases and J by 5 bases. The CDR3 sequence is 12 residues long. Germline loops: CDR1 SGDLS, CDR2 YYNGEE. CDR3 region: CASSEGGNEQYF. CDR3 DNA sequence: TGTGCCAGCAGCGAAGGGGGCAACGAGCAGTACTTC.